Sequencing of this TCR beta chain was carried out in a study of spatial heterogeneity in lung cancer. On the study more broadly: For tumor regions, TCR transcript counts showed a strong correlation with a T cell module score derived from matched bulk RNA-seq. Study-level points and caveats: Tumor mutation count correlated with how many alpha and beta TCRs expanded intratumorally.

The ends lost 4 bases at V and 2 bases at J; junction bases unmatched: 4. The CDR3 totals 15 residues. Germline-derived CDR1 and CDR2 are SGHTA and FQGTGA. TCRdb independently ran MiXCR on the 5' RACE reads; one entry per CDR3 protein. The sample has 20,000 to 25,000 distinct CDR3 sequences; approximately 6.5% are singletons. As for time point: sample taken at primary tumor resection. In each case, whole RNA from tumor, nontumor lung or frozen PBMC was sequenced unsorted. This clonotype was detected ten times or more. The antigen remains unidentified. The chain joins TRBV7-3 to TRBJ2-1; 8 bases are shared with TRBD1. The origin of this receptor is a male donor with early-stage non-small cell lung cancer. The specimen was lung tumor tissue, collected at surgery. The DNA of the CDR3 is TGTGCCAGCAGCTCAGACAGGGGCCCCTACAATGAGCAGTTCTTC. Translating gives CASSSDRGPYNEQFF.